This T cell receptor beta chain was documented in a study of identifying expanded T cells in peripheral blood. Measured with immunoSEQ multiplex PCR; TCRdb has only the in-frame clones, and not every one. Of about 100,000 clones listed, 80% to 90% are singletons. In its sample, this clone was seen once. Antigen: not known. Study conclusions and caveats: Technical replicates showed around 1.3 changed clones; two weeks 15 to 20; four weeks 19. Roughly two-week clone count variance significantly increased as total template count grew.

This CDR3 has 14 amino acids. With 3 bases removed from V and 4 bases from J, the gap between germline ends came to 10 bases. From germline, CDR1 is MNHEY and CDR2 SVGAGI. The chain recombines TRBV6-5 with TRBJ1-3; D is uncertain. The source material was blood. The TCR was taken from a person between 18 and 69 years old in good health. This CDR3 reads CASSYRVSGNTIYF. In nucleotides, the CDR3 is TGTGCCAGCAGTTATCGGGTGTCGGGAAACACCATATATTTT.